The 27 T cell receptor beta chains reported below all come from one sample, sequenced in a study of T cells in Graves' hyperthyroidism and ophthalmopathy. RNA transcripts served as the template for amplifying TCR beta CDR3 regions. During a first-round RT-PCR of the TCR CDR3, the HTBI primer set was used. Using its own MiXCR run on the multiplex PCR reads, TCRdb lists one record per CDR3 protein. The sample records 300,000 or so distinct CDR3 sequences, around a sixth being singletons. Sequenced sample: blood. The source of these receptors is a woman between 45 and 60 years old with Graves' hyperthyroidism.

This clonotype was observed a handful of times. In nucleotides, the CDR3 is TGCAGCGGTTCCAGGGGGATAGACTATGGCTACACCTTC. Amino acids: CSGSRGIDYGYTF. V is TRBV29-1 and J is TRBJ1-2, with 7 bases matching TRBD1. The V gene's germline CDR1 is SQVTM and CDR2 ANQGSEA. The CDR3 has 13 amino acids. V gave up 7 bases and J gave up 3 bases; unmatched junction bases: 8. Together with reference TRBV29-1 and TRBJ1-2, the CDR3 gives the full variable domain: SAVISQKPSRDICQRGTSLTIQCQVDSQVTMMFWYRQQPGQSLTLIATANQGSEATYESGFVIDKFPISRPNLTFSTLTVSNMSPEDSSIYLCSGSRGIDYGYTFGSGTRLTVV.

At least ten counts were recorded for this clonotype. CDR3 in amino acids: CAWSAAWIDEQYV. CDR3 sequence (DNA): TGTGCCTGGAGTGCAGCGTGGATCGACGAGCAGTACGTC. V is TRBV30 and J is TRBJ2-7; D not certain. The CDR3 has 13 amino acids. V lost 1 base and J 5 bases, leaving 12 bases between the germline ends. The germline gives CDR1 GTSNPN, CDR2 SVGIG (reference sequence).

The gene calls are TRBV5-4 and TRBJ2-1; D might be TRBD2 (5 bases). In germline, CDR1 is SGHNT, CDR2 YYREEE (reference sequence). The CDR3 extends over 16 amino acids. V gave up 0 bases and J gave up 4 bases, with 14 bases separating them. The CDR3: CASSLGGSGWYNEQFF. For the CDR3, the DNA is TGTGCCAGCAGCTTGGGAGGGAGTGGTTGGTACAATGAGCAGTTCTTC.

A few counts support this clonotype. The chain combines TRBV2 with TRBJ1-4; unclear D gene. V was clipped by 4 bases and J by 3 bases, with 9 bases between them. This CDR3 has 14 residues. CDR1 and CDR2 (germline): SNHLY, FYNNEI. The CDR3 DNA reads as TGTGCCAGCAGTGTTATGGCAGCTAATGAAAAACTGTTTTTT. Protein: CASSVMAANEKLFF.

The V call is TRBV19, the J call TRBJ1-2; D is perhaps TRBD1 (5 bases). Germline V gene data show CDR1 as LNHDA and CDR2 as SQIVND (reference sequence). The CDR3 has 16 amino acids. V lost 5 bases and J lost 1, with 17 bases in between. CDR3 sequence (DNA): TGTGCCAGTAGTCCCCTGAGGGGATGGGATAACTATGGCTACACCTTC. Translating it yields CASSPLRGWDNYGYTF. Full variable domain (rest looked up from reference TRBV19 and TRBJ1-2): DGGITQSPKYLFRKEGQNVTLSCEQNLNHDAMYWYRQDPGQGLRLIYYSQIVNDFQKGDIAEGYSVSREKKESFPLTVTSAQKNPTAFYLCASSPLRGWDNYGYTFGSGTRLTVV.

This clonotype has ten or more counts. The V and J genes are TRBV28 and TRBJ1-2; TRBD1 agrees at 9 bases. Per the germline V gene, CDR1 is MDHEN and CDR2 is SYDVKM. Losses at the gene ends were 3 bases for V and 8 bases for J; bases not matched to a gene: 4. The length of the CDR3 is 13 residues. Here the CDR3 reads CASSLGQGRGYTF. CDR3 DNA: TGTGCCAGCAGTTTGGGACAGGGACGAGGCTACACCTTC.

This clonotype has a count of ten or more. The DNA for the CDR3 is TGTGCCAGCAGTCCCCACGGCACTGAAGCTTTCTTT. Encoded protein: CASSPHGTEAFF. The V gene is TRBV27, the J gene TRBJ1-1; D uncertain. Trimming removed 5 bases from V and 4 bases from J, with 8 bases in between. The germline V gene has CDR1 MNHEY and CDR2 SMNVEV (reference sequence). The CDR3 has 12 residues.

Many counts were recorded for this clonotype. The V gene is TRBV3-1, the J gene TRBJ2-5; D remains unclear. CDR3 length equals 15 residues. V lost 1 base, J lost 2 bases, and 11 bases lay in between. The germline CDR1 and CDR2 sequences are LGHDT and YNNKEL (reference sequence). This CDR3 reads CASSQASAGQETQYF. The CDR3 nucleotides read TGTGCCAGCAGCCAAGCTTCGGCAGGACAAGAGACCCAGTACTTC.

This clonotype was found a few times. This chain links TRBV13 with TRBJ1-5; D gene ambiguous. The CDR3 runs to 14 residues. The germline V and J ends were trimmed by 0 bases and 2 bases, with 5 bases remaining between them. Germline lookup yields CDR1 PRHDT and CDR2 FYEKMQ (reference sequence). Here the CDR3 DNA reads TGTGCCAGCAGCTTAGGGTCGCGCAATCAGCCCCAGCATTTT. The encoded protein is CASSLGSRNQPQHF.

This clonotype was counted between two and nine times. The rearrangement joins TRBV19 to TRBJ2-5, with 9 bases that match TRBD2. The CDR3 has 16 residues. V shed 3 bases, J shed 2 bases, and the junction held 7 bases outside the gene matches. The germline gives CDR1 LNHDA, CDR2 SQIVND (reference sequence). The CDR3 DNA sequence: TGTGCCAGTAGTATGGGAGCGGGAGGACTTCAAGAGACCCAGTACTTC. Translating gives CASSMGAGGLQETQYF. Using reference TRBV19 and TRBJ2-5 for the parts outside the CDR3, the full variable domain is DGGITQSPKYLFRKEGQNVTLSCEQNLNHDAMYWYRQDPGQGLRLIYYSQIVNDFQKGDIAEGYSVSREKKESFPLTVTSAQKNPTAFYLCASSMGAGGLQETQYFGPGTRLLVL.

This clonotype was counted between two and nine times. V gene TRBV4-1 combines with J gene TRBJ2-7; the match to TRBD2 covers 11 bases. The CDR3 runs 16 residues. CDR1 MGHRA and CDR2 YSYEKL come from the germline V gene. The V and J ends lost 2 bases and 6 bases, in that order; junction bases with no gene match: 9. The CDR3 loop reads CASSQIEWTSGREQYF. The CDR3 region has the DNA TGCGCCAGCAGCCAAATAGAGTGGACTAGCGGGCGCGAGCAGTACTTC.

This rearrangement joins TRBV7-9 to TRBJ1-5; D is undetermined. CDR3 size: 12 residues. In germline, CDR1 is SEHNR, CDR2 FQNEAQ (reference sequence). The V gene lost 5 bases and the J gene lost 11 bases, with 13 bases spanning the gap. CDR3 bases: TGTGCCAGCAGCGAGGCCTCATCAGCCCAGCATTTT. Translated, it gives CASSEASSAQHF.

This clonotype was counted at least ten times. The V and J genes are TRBV15 and TRBJ1-4; no reliable D call. CDR1 and CDR2 from the germline V gene are LNHNV and YYDKDF (reference sequence). The V end lost 1 base, the J end lost 0 bases, and 3 bases lay between the germline ends. The CDR3 is 14 amino acids. CDR3 amino acids: CATSRVATNEKLFF. The CDR3 region has the DNA TGTGCCACCAGCAGAGTTGCAACTAATGAAAAACTGTTTTTT. The variable domain in full, with the rest retrieved from reference TRBV15 and TRBJ1-4, is DAMVIQNPRYQVTQFGKPVTLSCSQTLNHNVMYWYQQKSSQAPKLLFHYYDKDFNNEADTPDNFQSRRPNTSFCFLDIRSPGLGDTAMYLCATSRVATNEKLFFGSGTQLSVL.

The CDR3 loop reads CASSPGRQQETQYF. The CDR3 nucleotides are TGTGCCAGCTCACCGGGACGGCAACAAGAGACCCAGTACTTC. This rearrangement joins TRBV18 to TRBJ2-5; D may match TRBD1 or TRBD2 (5 bases each). The germline gives CDR1 KGHSH, CDR2 LQKENI. V shed 3 bases and J shed 2 bases, with 10 bases lying between them. The length of the CDR3 is 14 residues.

This clonotype was detected many times. The V and J genes are TRBV20-1 and TRBJ1-1, with D possibly being TRBD1 (6 bases). V shed 4 bases and J shed 3 bases, with 15 bases lying between them. The CDR3 is 14 residues long. Germline CDR1 and CDR2: DFQATT and SNEGSKA (reference sequence). The CDR3 reads CSATPRGADTEAFF. CDR3 nucleotide sequence: TGCAGTGCTACGCCTAGGGGGGCGGACACTGAAGCTTTCTTT.

The gene calls are TRBV29-1 and TRBJ2-7; D might be TRBD2 (5 bases). The CDR3 consists of 13 residues. Germline CDR1 reads SQVTM; CDR2 reads ANQGSEA. V was pared by 7 bases and J by 0 bases, with 13 bases between. DNA for the CDR3: TGCAGCGCCCGGGTCAGCGGCTCCTACGAGCAGTACTTC. It yields the protein CSARVSGSYEQYF.

This clonotype was seen repeatedly, ten times or more. The rearrangement joins TRBV30 to TRBJ2-3, with D perhaps TRBD2 (5 bases). Trimming stripped 2 bases from V and 0 bases from J, with 6 bases between. The germline CDR1 and CDR2 sequences are GTSNPN and SVGIG (reference sequence). This CDR3 comprises 13 residues. The CDR3 reads CAWSRGSTDTQYF. CDR3 DNA: TGTGCCTGGAGTCGAGGGAGCACAGATACGCAGTATTTT.

The table lists this clonotype with many counts. This chain connects TRBV18 to TRBJ1-1, with D perhaps matching TRBD1 (5 bases). Germline V CDR1 and CDR2: KGHSH, LQKENI. The CDR3 totals 16 residues. V shed 6 bases and J shed 0 bases, with 17 bases lying between them. The CDR3, as DNA: TGTGCCAGCTCTATGGTAGCACCAGGGCTGAACACTGAAGCTTTCTTT. Its translation: CASSMVAPGLNTEAFF.

This clonotype has a count of ten or more. This chain connects TRBV7-3 to TRBJ1-1, with 7 bases matching TRBD1. V shed 8 bases and J 5 bases; nucleotides not matched to a gene: 8. The germline gives CDR1 SGHTA, CDR2 FQGTGA. This CDR3 comprises 13 residues. DNA for the CDR3: TGTGCCAGCCGGGGGGGCAGGGGGACTGAAGCTTTCTTT. It yields the protein CASRGGRGTEAFF.

This clonotype was seen more than once but under ten times. The V gene is TRBV20-1, the J gene TRBJ2-7, with D possibly matching TRBD2 (7 bases). This CDR3 has 13 residues. Germline values: CDR1 DFQATT, CDR2 SNEGSKA (reference sequence). Between the trimmed V and J ends, which lost 6 bases and 5 bases, there was a span of 17 bases. The CDR3 DNA is TGCAGTGCCTTAGGGGGGGCTCACGACGAGCAGTACTTC. Its protein is CSALGGAHDEQYF.

The chain carries TRBV12-3 or TRBV12-4 and TRBJ1-2; D gene ambiguous. CDR3 length: 13 residues. Trimming removed 1 base at V and 8 bases at J, with 11 bases between. CDR3 amino acids: CASSLDGSGGYTF. The CDR3, as DNA: TGTGCCAGCAGTTTAGACGGGTCGGGAGGCTACACCTTC.

In its sample, this clonotype was seen many times. V usage is TRBV7-2 and J usage is TRBJ2-7, with TRBD2 matching over 12 bases. The V and J ends lost 2 bases and 0 bases, in that order; junction bases with no gene match: 5. This CDR3 spans 17 amino acids. Germline loops: CDR1 SGHTA, CDR2 FQGNSA. DNA of the CDR3: TGTGCCAGCAGCTTAAGGACTAGCGGGACTCCCTCCTACGAGCAGTACTTC. This gives the protein CASSLRTSGTPSYEQYF. The entire variable domain, with the rest obtained from reference TRBV7-2 and TRBJ2-7, is as follows: GAGVSQSPSNKVTEKGKDVELRCDPISGHTALYWYRQSLGQGLEFLIYFQGNSAPDKSGLPSDRFSAERTGGSVSTLTIQRTQQEDSAVYLCASSLRTSGTPSYEQYFGPGTRLTVT.

This clonotype occurred a few times. The chain uses TRBV27 and TRBJ1-2; D uncertain. V dropped 6 bases and J dropped 4 bases, with 12 bases sitting between them. Germline V gives CDR1 MNHEY, CDR2 SMNVEV (reference sequence). This CDR3 is built from 13 residues. CDR3 in amino acids: CASSLKGVYGYTF. CDR3 nucleotides: TGTGCCAGCAGCCTTAAGGGAGTCTATGGCTACACCTTC.

This clonotype has only a few counts. The chain is built from TRBV18 and TRBJ2-2, with no clear D. The V and J ends lost 3 bases and 2 bases respectively, with 22 bases between them. Germline loops: CDR1 KGHSH, CDR2 LQKENI. The CDR3 has 19 residues. The CDR3 sequence is CASSPRSSGPPPNTGELFF. CDR3 nucleotide sequence: TGTGCCAGCTCACCCCGAAGCAGTGGCCCGCCCCCTAACACCGGGGAGCTGTTTTTT.

This clonotype was recorded many times. The rearrangement uses TRBV18 and TRBJ1-1; tentative D call: TRBD1 (5 bases). Trimming shortened V by 6 bases and J by 1 base, and 15 bases separated the two germline ends. This CDR3 spans 15 amino acids. Germline V gene lookup returns CDR1 KGHSH and CDR2 LQKENI. In DNA form, the CDR3 reads TGTGCCAGCTCTCTTGGAGGGACGGGGAACACTGAAGCTTTCTTT. Translating it yields CASSLGGTGNTEAFF.

This clonotype was seen only a few times. V is TRBV20-1 and J is TRBJ2-1, with 8 bases fitting TRBD1. Trimming removed 0 bases from V and 12 bases from J; junction bases left unmatched: 4. CDR1 DFQATT and CDR2 SNEGSKA come from the germline V gene (reference sequence). This CDR3 comprises 12 residues. The DNA of the CDR3 is TGCAGTGCTAGAGAGGCAGGGGGCGGGCAGTTCTTC. Its translation: CSAREAGGGQFF.

This clonotype was observed a few times. The chain carries TRBV10-2 and TRBJ2-3; D might be TRBD1 or TRBD2, each matching 5 bases. The CDR3 is 12 residues long. Germline values: CDR1 WSHSY, CDR2 SAAADI. V lost 7 bases and J 4 bases, leaving 9 bases between the germline ends. CDR3 protein: CASNGGADTQYF. Written as DNA, the CDR3 is TGCGCCAGCAATGGGGGAGCAGATACGCAGTATTTT.